The 9 T cell receptor beta chains below were found in one sample sequenced in a study of vaccination effects on CD4 cells after COVID-19. Antigen-specific CD4+ T cell clonotypes were called by their expansion after viral peptide-pool culture in ViraFEST. Isolating CD4+ T cells followed approximately 9 days of culture. Nobody among the vaccine recipients had prior SARS-CoV-2 infection (nucleocapsid antibodies were negative). Sequencing used immunoSEQ multiplex PCR; TCRdb keeps in-frame clones, though not all of them. Of under 25,000 clones in the sample, approximately 77% were seen once. No antigen has been identified for these receptors. The specimen was CD4+ T cells from PBMCs cultured with HCoV-NL63 spike peptides, collected before COVID-19 vaccination. The receptors shown here come from a human donor who received a COVID-19 vaccine.

This chain uses TRBV6-4 with TRBJ1-1, with 9 bases lining up with TRBD1. V lost 2 bases, J lost 4 bases, and 11 bases stayed unmatched. This CDR3 is built from 17 residues. Germline CDR1 and CDR2: MRHNA and SNTAGT. CDR3 DNA: TGTGCCAGCAGTGACCCCCTGGACAGGGGTGGTAGCACTGAAGCTTTCTTT. This gives the protein CASSDPLDRGGSTEAFF.

The chain has TRBV5-5 and TRBJ2-3, with 11 positions matching TRBD2. CDR1 SGHKS and CDR2 YYEKEE come from the germline V gene (reference sequence). This CDR3 has 15 amino acids. V was pared by 1 base and J by 5 bases, with 3 bases of the junction left unmatched. CDR3 DNA: TGTGCCAGCAGCTTGACTAGCGGGAGAGGAGATACGCAGTATTTT. Translated, it gives CASSLTSGRGDTQYF.

This chain connects TRBV30 to TRBJ2-7, with 8 bases that match TRBD2. V trimming: 0 bases; J trimming: 3 bases; junction bases outside the gene matches: 1. Germline V gene data show CDR1 as GTSNPN and CDR2 as SVGIG (reference sequence). CDR3 length: 13 residues. The CDR3 DNA sequence: TGTGCCTGGAGTGTACTAGCGGTCTACGAGCAGTACTTC. Protein: CAWSVLAVYEQYF. Looking up the rest from reference TRBV30 and TRBJ2-7 gives the full variable domain: SQTIHQWPATLVQPVGSPLSLECTVEGTSNPNLYWYRQAAGRGLQLLFYSVGIGQISSEVPQNLSASRPQDRQFILSSKKLLLSDSGFYLCAWSVLAVYEQYFGPGTRLTVT.

This clone was seen just once. The CDR3 loop is CASSLALDSNQPQHF. As DNA, the CDR3 is TGTGCCAGCAGCTTAGCGCTCGATTCCAATCAGCCCCAGCATTTT. This chain uses TRBV7-2 with TRBJ1-5; D not certain. CDR3 length: 15 amino acids. Germline CDR1 SGHTA, CDR2 FQGNSA. Trimming cost V 0 bases and J 3 bases, with 9 bases left between them.

The rearrangement joins TRBV2 to TRBJ2-5; D not resolved. The CDR3 is 15 amino acids. CDR1 is SNHLY and CDR2 is FYNNEI in the germline V gene. With 8 bases removed from V and 6 bases from J, the gap between germline ends came to 22 bases. CDR3 region: CASSPVAVSDQTQYF. CDR3 coding DNA: TGTGCCAGCTCCCCGGTGGCGGTTAGTGATCAGACCCAGTACTTC.

The CDR3 is CASSPQTGAMNTEAFF. DNA of the CDR3: TGTGCCAGCAGTCCGCAGACAGGGGCTATGAACACTGAAGCTTTCTTT. V usage is TRBV27 and J usage is TRBJ1-1, with 8 nucleotides matching TRBD1. In germline, CDR1 is MNHEY, CDR2 SMNVEV (reference sequence). This CDR3 comprises 16 residues. J was trimmed by 0 bases and V by 5 bases; bases with no gene match: 8.

This clone appeared once. The chain joins TRBV5-4 to TRBJ2-5; TRBD2 agrees at 8 bases. Germline V CDR1 and CDR2: SGHNT, YYREEE (reference sequence). The CDR3 consists of 16 residues. Unmatched junction bases numbered 9, after V lost 3 bases and J lost 2 bases. CDR3 nucleotides: TGTGCCAGCAGCTCATGGGTAGCGGGGATACAAGAGACCCAGTACTTC. It codes for CASSSWVAGIQETQYF. The full variable domain, completed using reference TRBV5-4 and TRBJ2-5, is ETGVTQSPTHLIKTRGQQVTLRCSSQSGHNTVSWYQQALGQGPQFIFQYYREEENGRGNFPPRFSGLQFPNYSSELNVNALELDDSALYLCASSSWVAGIQETQYFGPGTRLLVL.

The J gene is TRBJ1-1, the V gene TRBV6-5, with a tentative D call TRBD1 (5 bases). Germline-derived CDR1 and CDR2 are MNHEY and SVGAGI. This CDR3 is 13 amino acids long. Trimming left V 11 bases short and J 1 base short, with 14 bases between. CDR3 nucleotide sequence: TGTGCCGTACCCGGGGACGGGAACACTGAAGCTTTCTTT. This gives the protein CAVPGDGNTEAFF.

This clone has just a few counts. The rearrangement links TRBV6-5 to TRBJ1-6; D perhaps matches TRBD1 (5 bases). This CDR3 contains 14 residues. Germline V gene data show CDR1 as MNHEY and CDR2 as SVGAGI. Trimming pared 6 bases from V and 10 bases from J, leaving 16 bases between. The CDR3 spells CASRGGRLGSPLHF. In DNA, the CDR3 is TGTGCCAGCAGGGGGGGACGTCTCGGGTCACCCCTCCACTTT.